This T cell receptor beta chain was sequenced for a study of shared clonotypes between healthy human individuals. Study-level points and caveats: Clonotypes not shared had lower generation probabilities than those common to all four donors.

As to this clone: As yet, its antigen is unknown.

Repertoires were generated with immunoSEQ multiplex PCR, while TCRdb's copy carries only in-frame clones and drops some. This sample has about 2 million clones, with 90% to 95% found just once. V was shortened by 8 bases and J by 2 bases, with 8 bases between the two germline ends. This CDR3 region has 12 residues. Germline V gene lookup returns CDR1 SNHLY and CDR2 FYNNEI. The TCR sequence derives from a man aged 18 to 35 in good health. The chain uses TRBV2 and TRBJ2-3; D gene unclear. Sequencing was carried out using naive CD4+ T cells sorted from blood. Subset denoted: CD45RA+ positively selected. The CDR3, as DNA: TGTGCCAGCCAGGCATCCACAGATACGCAGTATTTT. This encodes CASQASTDTQYF. Supplemented by reference TRBV2 and TRBJ2-3, the full variable domain reads EPEVTQTPSHQVTQMGQEVILRCVPISNHLYFYWYRQILGQKVEFLVSFYNNEISEKSEIFDDQFSVERPDGSNFTLKIRSTKLEDSAMYFCASQASTDTQYFGPGTRLTVL.